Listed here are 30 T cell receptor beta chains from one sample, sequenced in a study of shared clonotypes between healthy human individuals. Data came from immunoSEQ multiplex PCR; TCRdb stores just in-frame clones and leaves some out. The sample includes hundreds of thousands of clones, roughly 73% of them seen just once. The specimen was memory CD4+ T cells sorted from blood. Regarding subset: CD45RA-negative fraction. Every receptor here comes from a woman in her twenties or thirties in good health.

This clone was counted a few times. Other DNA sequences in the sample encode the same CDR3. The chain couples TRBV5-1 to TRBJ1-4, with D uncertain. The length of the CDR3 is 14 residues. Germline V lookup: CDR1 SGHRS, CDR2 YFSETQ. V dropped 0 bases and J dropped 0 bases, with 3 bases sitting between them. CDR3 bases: TGCGCCAGCAGCTTGGGCTCAACTAATGAAAAACTGTTTTTT. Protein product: CASSLGSTNEKLFF.

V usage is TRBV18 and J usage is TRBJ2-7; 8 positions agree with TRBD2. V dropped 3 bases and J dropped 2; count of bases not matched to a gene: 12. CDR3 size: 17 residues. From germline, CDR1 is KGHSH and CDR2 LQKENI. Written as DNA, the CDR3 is TGTGCCAGCTCACCCTCCGGGTTTCTAGCGGGCGCCTACGAGCAGTACTTC. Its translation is CASSPSGFLAGAYEQYF.

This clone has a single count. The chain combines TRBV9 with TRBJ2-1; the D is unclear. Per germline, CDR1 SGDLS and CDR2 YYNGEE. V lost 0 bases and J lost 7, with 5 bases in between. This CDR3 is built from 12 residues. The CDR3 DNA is TGTGCCAGCAGCGTAGGAGAGAATGAGCAGTTCTTC. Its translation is CASSVGENEQFF.

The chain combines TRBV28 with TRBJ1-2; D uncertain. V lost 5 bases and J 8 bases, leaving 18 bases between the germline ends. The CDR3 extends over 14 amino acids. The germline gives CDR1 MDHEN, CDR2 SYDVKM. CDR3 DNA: TGTGCCAGCAGTCCCCTCGTCTTGGCCGGGGGCTACACCTTC. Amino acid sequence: CASSPLVLAGGYTF.

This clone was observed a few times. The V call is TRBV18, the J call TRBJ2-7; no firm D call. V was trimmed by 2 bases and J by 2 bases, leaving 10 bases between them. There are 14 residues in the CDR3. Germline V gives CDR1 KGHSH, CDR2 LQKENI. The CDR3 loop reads CASSPGSHTYEQYF. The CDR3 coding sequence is TGTGCCAGCTCACCAGGCAGCCACACCTACGAGCAGTACTTC. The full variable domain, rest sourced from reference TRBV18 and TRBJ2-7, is NAGVMQNPRHLVRRRGQEARLRCSPMKGHSHVYWYRQLPEEGLKFMVYLQKENIIDESGMPKERFSAEFPKEGPSILRIQQVVRGDSAAYFCASSPGSHTYEQYFGPGTRLTVT.

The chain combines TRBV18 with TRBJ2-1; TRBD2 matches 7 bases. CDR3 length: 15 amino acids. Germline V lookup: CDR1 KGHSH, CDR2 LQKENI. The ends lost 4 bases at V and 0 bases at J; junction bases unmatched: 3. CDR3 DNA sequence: TGTGCCAGCTCACGACCGGGGGGCTCCTACAATGAGCAGTTCTTC. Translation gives CASSRPGGSYNEQFF.

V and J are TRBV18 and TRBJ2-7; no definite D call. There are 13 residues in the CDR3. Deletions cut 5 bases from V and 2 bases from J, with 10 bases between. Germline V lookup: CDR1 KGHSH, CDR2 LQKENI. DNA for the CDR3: TGTGCCAGCTCATCCTCTTCCCCCTACGAGCAGTACTTC. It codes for CASSSSSPYEQYF. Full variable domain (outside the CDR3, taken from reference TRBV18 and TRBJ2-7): NAGVMQNPRHLVRRRGQEARLRCSPMKGHSHVYWYRQLPEEGLKFMVYLQKENIIDESGMPKERFSAEFPKEGPSILRIQQVVRGDSAAYFCASSSSSPYEQYFGPGTRLTVT.

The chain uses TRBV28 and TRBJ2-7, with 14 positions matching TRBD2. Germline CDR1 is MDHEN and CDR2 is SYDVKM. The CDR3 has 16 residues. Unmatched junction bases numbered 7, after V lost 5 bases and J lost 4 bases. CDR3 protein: CASSLSTSGRVYEQYF. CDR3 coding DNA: TGTGCCAGCAGTCTCTCGACTAGCGGGAGGGTATACGAGCAGTACTTC. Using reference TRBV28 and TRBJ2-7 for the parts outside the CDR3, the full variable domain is DVKVTQSSRYLVKRTGEKVFLECVQDMDHENMFWYRQDPGLGLRLIYFSYDVKMKEKGDIPEGYSVSREKKERFSLILESASTNQTSMYLCASSLSTSGRVYEQYFGPGTRLTVT.

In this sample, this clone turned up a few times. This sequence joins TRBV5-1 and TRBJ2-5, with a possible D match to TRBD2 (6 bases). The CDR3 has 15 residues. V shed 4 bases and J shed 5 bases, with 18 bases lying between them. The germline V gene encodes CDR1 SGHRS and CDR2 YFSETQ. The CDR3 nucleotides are TGCGCCAGCAGCCTCGGGAGCCGGGAGTGGGAGACCCAGTACTTC. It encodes CASSLGSREWETQYF. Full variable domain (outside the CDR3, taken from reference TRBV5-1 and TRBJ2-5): KAGVTQTPRYLIKTRGQQVTLSCSPISGHRSVSWYQQTPGQGLQFLFEYFSETQRNKGNFPGRFSGRQFSNSRSEMNVSTLELGDSALYLCASSLGSREWETQYFGPGTRLLVL.

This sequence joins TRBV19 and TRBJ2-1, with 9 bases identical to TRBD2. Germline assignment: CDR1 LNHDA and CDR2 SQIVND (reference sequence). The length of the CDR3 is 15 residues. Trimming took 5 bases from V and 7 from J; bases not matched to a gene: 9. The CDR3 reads CASSPGTSLMNEQFF. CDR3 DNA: TGTGCCAGTAGTCCGGGGACTAGCTTAATGAATGAGCAGTTCTTC.

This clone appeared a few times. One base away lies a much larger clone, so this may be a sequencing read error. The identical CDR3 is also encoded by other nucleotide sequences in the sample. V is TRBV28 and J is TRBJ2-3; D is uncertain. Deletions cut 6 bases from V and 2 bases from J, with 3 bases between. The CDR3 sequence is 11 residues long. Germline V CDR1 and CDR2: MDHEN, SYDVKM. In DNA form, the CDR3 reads TGTGCCAGCAGATCCACAGATACGCAGTATTTT. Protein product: CASRSTDTQYF.

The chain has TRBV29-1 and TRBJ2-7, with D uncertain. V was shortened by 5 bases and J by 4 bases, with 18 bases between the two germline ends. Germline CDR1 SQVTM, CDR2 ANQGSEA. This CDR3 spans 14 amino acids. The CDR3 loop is CSVRTETAPYEQYF. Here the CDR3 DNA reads TGCAGCGTTCGAACAGAGACGGCCCCTTACGAGCAGTACTTC.

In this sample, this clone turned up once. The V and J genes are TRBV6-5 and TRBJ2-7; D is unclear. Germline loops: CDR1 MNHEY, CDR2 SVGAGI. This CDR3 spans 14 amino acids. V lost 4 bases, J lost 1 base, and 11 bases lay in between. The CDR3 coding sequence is TGTGCCAGCAGTTTCTCTCCAGAATCCTACGAGCAGTACTTC. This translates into CASSFSPESYEQYF.

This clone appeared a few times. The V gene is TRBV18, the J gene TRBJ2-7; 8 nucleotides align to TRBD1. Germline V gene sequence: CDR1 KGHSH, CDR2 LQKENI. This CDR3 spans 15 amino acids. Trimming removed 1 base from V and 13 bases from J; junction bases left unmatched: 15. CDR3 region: CASSPLDRASTSSYF. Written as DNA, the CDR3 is TGTGCCAGCTCACCACTGGACAGGGCGTCCACGAGCAGCTACTTC. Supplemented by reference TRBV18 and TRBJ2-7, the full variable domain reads NAGVMQNPRHLVRRRGQEARLRCSPMKGHSHVYWYRQLPEEGLKFMVYLQKENIIDESGMPKERFSAEFPKEGPSILRIQQVVRGDSAAYFCASSPLDRASTSSYFGPGTRLTVT.

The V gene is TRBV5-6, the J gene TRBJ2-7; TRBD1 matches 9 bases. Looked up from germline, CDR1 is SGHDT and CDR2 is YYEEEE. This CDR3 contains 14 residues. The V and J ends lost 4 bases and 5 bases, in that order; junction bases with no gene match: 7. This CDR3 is CASSNRDRAHEQYF. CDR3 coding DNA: TGTGCCAGCAGCAACCGGGACAGGGCTCACGAGCAGTACTTC. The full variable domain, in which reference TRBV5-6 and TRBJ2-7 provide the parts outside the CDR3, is DAGVTQSPTHLIKTRGQQVTLRCSPKSGHDTVSWYQQALGQGPQFIFQYYEEEERQRGNFPDRFSGHQFPNYSSELNVNALLLGDSALYLCASSNRDRAHEQYFGPGTRLTVT.

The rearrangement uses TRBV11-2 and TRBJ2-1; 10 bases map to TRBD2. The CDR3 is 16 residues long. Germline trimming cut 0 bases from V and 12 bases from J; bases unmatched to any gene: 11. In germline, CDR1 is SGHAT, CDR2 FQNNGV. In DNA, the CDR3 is TGTGCCAGCAGCTTAGATCAGAGCGGGAGGGGACGTGGGCAGTTCTTC. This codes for CASSLDQSGRGRGQFF.

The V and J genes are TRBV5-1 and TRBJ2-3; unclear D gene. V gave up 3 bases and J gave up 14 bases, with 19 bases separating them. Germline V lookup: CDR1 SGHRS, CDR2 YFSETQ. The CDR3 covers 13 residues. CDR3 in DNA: TGCGCCAGCAGCTCCGAAGGGCCTCGCGCATCGTATTTT. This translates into CASSSEGPRASYF.

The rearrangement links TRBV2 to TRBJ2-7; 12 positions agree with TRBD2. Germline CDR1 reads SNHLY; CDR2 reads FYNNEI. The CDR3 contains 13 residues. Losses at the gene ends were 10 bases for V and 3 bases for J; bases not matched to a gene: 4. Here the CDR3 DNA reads TGTGCCACCTCACTAGCGGGAGGCTACGAGCAGTACTTC. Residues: CATSLAGGYEQYF.

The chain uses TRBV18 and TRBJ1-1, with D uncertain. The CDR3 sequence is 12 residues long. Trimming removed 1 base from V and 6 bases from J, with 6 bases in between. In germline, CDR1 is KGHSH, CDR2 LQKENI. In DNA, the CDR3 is TGTGCCAGCTCACCACGGGCCGCTGAAGCTTTCTTT. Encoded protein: CASSPRAAEAFF.

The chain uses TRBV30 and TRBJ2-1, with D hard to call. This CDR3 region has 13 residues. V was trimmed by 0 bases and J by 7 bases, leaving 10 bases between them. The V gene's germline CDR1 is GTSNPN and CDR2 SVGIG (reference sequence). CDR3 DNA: TGTGCCTGGAGTGTACAAGGTGTGAATGAGCAGTTCTTC. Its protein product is CAWSVQGVNEQFF.

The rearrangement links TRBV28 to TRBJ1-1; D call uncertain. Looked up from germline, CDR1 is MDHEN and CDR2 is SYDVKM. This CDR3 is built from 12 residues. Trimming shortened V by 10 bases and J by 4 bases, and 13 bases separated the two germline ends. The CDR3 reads CATTTPTTEAFF. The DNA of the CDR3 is TGTGCCACTACGACACCAACCACTGAAGCTTTCTTT.

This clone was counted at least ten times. The CDR3 DNA sequence: TGTGCCAGCAGCCCCTGGACAAGCCACACCGGGGAGCTGTTTTTT. This translates into CASSPWTSHTGELFF. V usage is TRBV7-2 and J usage is TRBJ2-2; D is possibly TRBD1 (5 bases). The CDR3 length is 15 residues. The germline CDR1 and CDR2 sequences are SGHTA and FQGNSA. V lost 5 bases and J lost 3, with 13 bases in between.

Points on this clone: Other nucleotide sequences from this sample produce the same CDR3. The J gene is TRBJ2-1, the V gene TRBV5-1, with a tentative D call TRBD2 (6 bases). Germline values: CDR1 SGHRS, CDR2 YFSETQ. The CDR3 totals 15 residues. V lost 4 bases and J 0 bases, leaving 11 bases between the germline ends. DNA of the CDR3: TGCGCCAGCAGCCGGGACTCCTACTCCTACAATGAGCAGTTCTTC. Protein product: CASSRDSYSYNEQFF.

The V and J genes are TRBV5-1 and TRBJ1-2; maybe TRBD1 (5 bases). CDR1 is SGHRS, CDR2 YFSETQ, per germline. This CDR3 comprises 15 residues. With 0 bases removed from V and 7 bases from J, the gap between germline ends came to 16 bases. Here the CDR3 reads CASSLAAGRDGGYTF. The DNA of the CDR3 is TGCGCCAGCAGCTTGGCTGCAGGGAGGGACGGTGGCTACACCTTC. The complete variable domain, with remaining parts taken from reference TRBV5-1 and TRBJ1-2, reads KAGVTQTPRYLIKTRGQQVTLSCSPISGHRSVSWYQQTPGQGLQFLFEYFSETQRNKGNFPGRFSGRQFSNSRSEMNVSTLELGDSALYLCASSLAAGRDGGYTFGSGTRLTVV.

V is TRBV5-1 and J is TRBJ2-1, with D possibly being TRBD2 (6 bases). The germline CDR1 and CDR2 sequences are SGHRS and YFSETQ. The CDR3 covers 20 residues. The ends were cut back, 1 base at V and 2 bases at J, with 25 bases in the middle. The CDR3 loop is CASSLYGGPSDYTTYNEQFF. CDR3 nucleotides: TGCGCCAGCAGCTTGTACGGAGGGCCTTCCGATTACACCACCTACAATGAGCAGTTCTTC.

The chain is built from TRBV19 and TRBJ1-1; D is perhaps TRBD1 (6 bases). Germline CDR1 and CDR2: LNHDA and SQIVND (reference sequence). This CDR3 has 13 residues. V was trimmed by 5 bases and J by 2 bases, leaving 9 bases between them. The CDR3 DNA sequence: TGTGCCAGTAGTGACAGGCCAAACACTGAAGCTTTCTTT. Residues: CASSDRPNTEAFF.

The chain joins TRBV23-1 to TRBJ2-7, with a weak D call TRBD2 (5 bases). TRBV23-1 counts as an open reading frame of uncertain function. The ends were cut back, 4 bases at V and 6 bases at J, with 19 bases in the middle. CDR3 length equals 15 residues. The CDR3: CASSRSGRGLSEQYF. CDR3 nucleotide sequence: TGCGCCAGCAGTCGATCAGGTCGGGGTCTGAGCGAGCAGTACTTC.

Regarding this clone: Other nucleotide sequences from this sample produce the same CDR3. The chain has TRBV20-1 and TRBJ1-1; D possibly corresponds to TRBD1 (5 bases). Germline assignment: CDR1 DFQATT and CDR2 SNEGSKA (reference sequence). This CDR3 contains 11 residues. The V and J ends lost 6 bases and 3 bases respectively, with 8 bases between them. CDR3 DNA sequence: TGCAGTGCCGACAGAGACACTGAAGCTTTCTTT. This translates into CSADRDTEAFF.

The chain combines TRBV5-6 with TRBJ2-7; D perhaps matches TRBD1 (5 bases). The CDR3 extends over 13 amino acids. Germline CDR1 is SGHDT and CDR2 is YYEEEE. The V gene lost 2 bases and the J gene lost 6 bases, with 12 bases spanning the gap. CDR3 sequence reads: CASSFFGAPEQYF. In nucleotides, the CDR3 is TGTGCCAGCAGCTTTTTTGGGGCGCCCGAGCAGTACTTC. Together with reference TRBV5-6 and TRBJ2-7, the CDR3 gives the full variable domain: DAGVTQSPTHLIKTRGQQVTLRCSPKSGHDTVSWYQQALGQGPQFIFQYYEEEERQRGNFPDRFSGHQFPNYSSELNVNALLLGDSALYLCASSFFGAPEQYFGPGTRLTVT.

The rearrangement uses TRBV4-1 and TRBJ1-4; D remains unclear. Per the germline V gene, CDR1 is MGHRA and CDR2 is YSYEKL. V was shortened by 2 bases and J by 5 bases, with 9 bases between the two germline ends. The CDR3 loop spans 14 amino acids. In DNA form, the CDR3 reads TGCGCCAGCAGCCAAACCCAGACCAATGAAAAACTGTTTTTT. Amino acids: CASSQTQTNEKLFF.